The 25 T cell receptor beta chains given below trace back to one sample, sequenced in a study of blood T cell repertoires in COVID-19. TCRdb's copy holds only in-frame clones and misses some; the assay was immunoSEQ multiplex PCR. The repertoire holds a few hundred thousand clones, with roughly 86% as singletons. The sample taken for sequencing was peripheral blood. These receptors came from a woman aged 70 to 79 with active or convalescent COVID-19.

The chain carries TRBV19 and TRBJ1-2; 12 bases match TRBD1. The CDR3 sequence is 14 residues long. Per the germline V gene, CDR1 is LNHDA and CDR2 is SQIVND (reference sequence). The V segment lost 8 bases and the J segment 10 bases; nucleotides outside the gene matches: 11. CDR3 in amino acids: CASADRDRGRDYTF. In nucleotides, the CDR3 is TGTGCCAGTGCTGACCGGGACAGGGGGCGCGACTACACCTTC. Combining the CDR3 with reference TRBV19 and TRBJ1-2 gives the whole variable domain DGGITQSPKYLFRKEGQNVTLSCEQNLNHDAMYWYRQDPGQGLRLIYYSQIVNDFQKGDIAEGYSVSREKKESFPLTVTSAQKNPTAFYLCASADRDRGRDYTFGSGTRLTVV.

J is TRBJ2-7 and V is TRBV6-5; 7 bases are shared with TRBD1. The CDR3 runs 12 residues. The J segment lost 4 bases and the V segment lost 8 bases, leaving 5 bases of the junction unmatched. Germline CDR1 reads MNHEY; CDR2 reads SVGAGI. Written as DNA, the CDR3 is TGTGCCAGCTTTGACAGGGTGTACGAGCAGTACTTC. Its protein product is CASFDRVYEQYF.

This chain links TRBV7-2 with TRBJ2-1, with 11 bases lining up with TRBD2. The CDR3 has 18 residues. Germline lookup yields CDR1 SGHTA and CDR2 FQGNSA. J lost 0 bases, V lost 2 bases, and 6 bases had no gene match. CDR3 protein: CASSLRASGGNSYNEQFF. The CDR3 DNA sequence: TGTGCCAGCAGCTTACGGGCTAGCGGGGGGAACTCCTACAATGAGCAGTTCTTC. The full variable domain, rest sourced from reference TRBV7-2 and TRBJ2-1, is GAGVSQSPSNKVTEKGKDVELRCDPISGHTALYWYRQSLGQGLEFLIYFQGNSAPDKSGLPSDRFSAERTGGSVSTLTIQRTQQEDSAVYLCASSLRASGGNSYNEQFFGPGTRLTVL.

V gene TRBV7-8 combines with J gene TRBJ2-5, with 7 positions matching TRBD1. With V trimmed by 5 bases and J by 0 bases, 6 bases remained unmatched. The germline V gene has CDR1 SGHVS and CDR2 FQNEAQ. The CDR3 totals 15 residues. The DNA for the CDR3 is TGTGCCAGCAGCACACTGACAGGGAACCAAGAGACCCAGTACTTC. Translating gives CASSTLTGNQETQYF. Variable domain in full (rest from reference TRBV7-8 and TRBJ2-5): GAGVSQSPRYKVAKRGQDVALRCDPISGHVSLFWYQQALGQGPEFLTYFQNEAQLDKSGLPSDRFFAERPEGSVSTLKIQRTQQEDSAVYLCASSTLTGNQETQYFGPGTRLLVL.

V is TRBV7-8 and J is TRBJ2-2; 12 positions match TRBD1. V lost 5 bases, J lost 1 base, and 8 bases stayed unmatched. The CDR3 spans 18 residues. Looked up from germline, CDR1 is SGHVS and CDR2 is FQNEAQ. CDR3 sequence (DNA): TGTGCCAGCAGCAATCCGGGACAGGGGGCGTGGAACACCGGGGAGCTGTTTTTT. Translation: CASSNPGQGAWNTGELFF.

V gene TRBV14 combines with J gene TRBJ1-2; D gene unclear. Germline lookup yields CDR1 SGHDN and CDR2 FVKESK. The CDR3 is 16 residues long. V shed 1 base and J shed 4 bases, with 16 bases lying between them. In DNA form, the CDR3 reads TGTGCCAGCAGCCAAGGACTTCAGACTTCCTTCTATGGCTACACCTTC. Protein product: CASSQGLQTSFYGYTF.

The J gene is TRBJ2-3, the V gene TRBV11-2; the D gene is possibly TRBD2 (7 bases). V dropped 3 bases and J dropped 3 bases, with 13 bases sitting between them. The length of the CDR3 is 15 residues. Germline CDR1 SGHAT, CDR2 FQNNGV. The CDR3 loop is CASSFGGGGTDTQYF. The CDR3, as DNA: TGTGCCAGCAGCTTTGGCGGGGGCGGGACAGATACGCAGTATTTT. Filled out from reference TRBV11-2 and TRBJ2-3, the complete variable domain reads EAGVAQSPRYKIIEKRQSVAFWCNPISGHATLYWYQQILGQGPKLLIQFQNNGVVDDSQLPKDRFSAERLKGVDSTLKIQPAKLEDSAVYLCASSFGGGGTDTQYFGPGTRLTVL.

This rearrangement joins TRBV9 to TRBJ2-7, with 7 nucleotides matching TRBD1. The CDR3 contains 16 residues. Per germline, CDR1 SGDLS and CDR2 YYNGEE. The junction had 9 bases not matched to a gene; V was cut back by 0 bases and J by 3 bases. The CDR3 bases are TGTGCCAGCAGCGTAGGTGGCAGAGCAGGGGGCTACGAGCAGTACTTC. It specifies CASSVGGRAGGYEQYF.

As regards this clone: Other DNA variants within this sample encode the same CDR3. The genes are TRBV18 and TRBJ1-3, with no clear D. CDR1 is KGHSH and CDR2 is LQKENI in the germline V gene. The V and J ends lost 2 bases and 3 bases respectively, with 5 bases between them. This CDR3 region has 13 residues. The CDR3 DNA reads TGTGCCAGCTCACCAGGGCTTGGAAACACCATATATTTT. It is translated as CASSPGLGNTIYF.

The genes are TRBV2 and TRBJ1-3; D not resolved. The CDR3 length is 12 residues. The V end lost 1 base, the J end lost 5 bases, and 3 bases lay between the germline ends. Germline V gene lookup returns CDR1 SNHLY and CDR2 FYNNEI. CDR3 sequence reads: CASSEGRNTIYF. The CDR3 DNA reads as TGTGCCAGCAGTGAAGGGCGAAACACCATATATTTT.

This chain links TRBV7-2 with TRBJ2-5; 8 positions match TRBD2. V was pared by 1 base and J by 5 bases, with 6 bases of the junction left unmatched. Germline V CDR1 and CDR2: SGHTA, FQGNSA. The CDR3 extends over 15 amino acids. The CDR3, as DNA: TGTGCCAGCAGCTTAGGACTAGCGCGCGCGGAGACCCAGTACTTC. Its protein product is CASSLGLARAETQYF. The full variable domain, completed using reference TRBV7-2 and TRBJ2-5, is GAGVSQSPSNKVTEKGKDVELRCDPISGHTALYWYRQSLGQGLEFLIYFQGNSAPDKSGLPSDRFSAERTGGSVSTLTIQRTQQEDSAVYLCASSLGLARAETQYFGPGTRLLVL.

The genes are TRBV12-5 and TRBJ1-2, with a possible D match to TRBD1 (6 bases). This CDR3 is built from 12 residues. V was clipped by 1 base and J by 10 bases, with 10 bases between them. CDR1 and CDR2 from the germline V gene are LGHNT and FRNRAP. The CDR3 DNA is TGTGCTAGTGGTTTGGCAAGACAGGACTACACCTTC. It is translated as CASGLARQDYTF.

This clone is a singleton in its sample. The chain joins TRBV18 to TRBJ1-4; D not certain. The ends were cut back, 0 bases at V and 8 bases at J, with 10 bases in the middle. The CDR3 has 14 residues. Per germline, CDR1 KGHSH and CDR2 LQKENI. This CDR3 reads CASSPPPQQEKLFF. CDR3 in DNA: TGTGCCAGCTCACCACCCCCTCAACAGGAAAAACTGTTTTTT.

This clone has a handful of counts. This chain joins TRBV14 and TRBJ1-1, with 11 bases identical to TRBD1. The CDR3 covers 15 residues. Per germline, CDR1 SGHDN and CDR2 FVKESK. The J segment lost 4 bases and the V segment lost 3 bases, leaving 4 bases of the junction unmatched. CDR3 loop: CASSQGTGGSTEAFF. In DNA form, the CDR3 reads TGTGCCAGCAGCCAGGGGACAGGGGGAAGCACTGAAGCTTTCTTT.

The chain has TRBV7-2 and TRBJ2-3; D might be TRBD2 (6 bases). Germline CDR1 SGHTA, CDR2 FQGNSA. Deletions cut 1 base from V and 2 bases from J, with 13 bases between. This CDR3 has 16 residues. The CDR3 protein is CASSLVFGGNTDTQYF. The CDR3 DNA reads TGTGCCAGCAGCTTAGTCTTTGGGGGGAACACAGATACGCAGTATTTT.

The V and J genes are TRBV6-5 and TRBJ2-3; D gene uncertain. The CDR3 is 13 amino acids. V lost 2 bases and J lost 5, with 8 bases in between. From germline, CDR1 is MNHEY and CDR2 SVGAGI. Here the CDR3 reads CASSYQRRDTQYF. Here the CDR3 DNA reads TGTGCCAGCAGTTACCAGCGACGAGATACGCAGTATTTT.

This clone came up a few times. This sequence joins TRBV6-4 and TRBJ1-5; 7 positions agree with TRBD1. V lost 5 bases, J lost 7 bases, and 11 bases stayed unmatched. The CDR3 sequence is 15 residues long. CDR1 and CDR2 from the germline V gene are MRHNA and SNTAGT. The CDR3 nucleotides are TGTGCCAGCAGTCGGGACAGTGTAGGGATCCAGCCCCAGCATTTT. Its translation is CASSRDSVGIQPQHF.

The chain recombines TRBV3-1 (or the pseudogene TRBV3-2) with TRBJ2-5; D is possibly TRBD2 (5 bases). Germline V lookup: CDR1 LGHDT, CDR2 YNNKEL (reference sequence). Trimming cost V 0 bases and J 2 bases, with 13 bases left between them. This CDR3 comprises 16 residues. The CDR3 loop reads CASSQDFGVGQETQYF. In DNA form, the CDR3 reads TGTGCCAGCAGCCAAGATTTCGGGGTGGGGCAAGAGACCCAGTACTTC.

This chain connects TRBV19 to TRBJ1-3, with D possibly matching TRBD1 (5 bases). In germline, CDR1 is LNHDA, CDR2 SQIVND (reference sequence). This CDR3 comprises 16 residues. The ends were cut back, 3 bases at V and 0 bases at J, with 12 bases in the middle. CDR3 coding DNA: TGTGCCAGTAGTATTGGGCAGGGACTCTCTGGAAACACCATATATTTT. Translated: CASSIGQGLSGNTIYF. Filled out from reference TRBV19 and TRBJ1-3, the complete variable domain reads DGGITQSPKYLFRKEGQNVTLSCEQNLNHDAMYWYRQDPGQGLRLIYYSQIVNDFQKGDIAEGYSVSREKKESFPLTVTSAQKNPTAFYLCASSIGQGLSGNTIYFGEGSWLTVV.

V usage is TRBV27 and J usage is TRBJ2-7; maybe TRBD2 (6 bases). V was pared by 0 bases and J by 2 bases, with 23 bases between. CDR1 is MNHEY, CDR2 SMNVEV, per germline (reference sequence). The CDR3 is 19 residues long. The CDR3 nucleotides read TGTGCCAGCAGTTTATCGGGGCCCGGCTCGGCGGGGTATCCCTACGAGCAGTACTTC. Protein sequence: CASSLSGPGSAGYPYEQYF.

The chain has TRBV11-2 and TRBJ2-3, with D possibly being TRBD2 (6 bases). V lost 1 base and J lost 4, with 15 bases in between. Germline loops: CDR1 SGHAT, CDR2 FQNNGV. This CDR3 region has 16 residues. The CDR3 sequence is CASSLAVRGSADTQYF. The CDR3 DNA follows: TGTGCCAGCAGCTTAGCTGTGCGGGGATCGGCAGATACGCAGTATTTT.

This clone was seen only a few times. The chain employs TRBV2 and TRBJ1-5, with a weak D call TRBD1 (5 bases). Germline V gene lookup returns CDR1 SNHLY and CDR2 FYNNEI. This CDR3 is 11 amino acids long. Deletions cut 6 bases from V and 11 bases from J, with 11 bases between. The CDR3 region has the DNA TGTGCCAGCAGGGAGCTAGGGGCCCAGCATTTT. This sequence encodes CASRELGAQHF.

This clone has only one observation. This sequence joins TRBV3-1 (or the pseudogene TRBV3-2) and TRBJ1-2; D is ambiguous. Germline-derived CDR1 and CDR2 are LGHDT and YNNKEL (reference sequence). The V end lost 1 base, the J end lost 0 bases, and 27 bases lay between the germline ends. This CDR3 region has 21 residues. CDR3 nucleotide sequence: TGTGCCAGCAGCCAAGTGAGAAACATTTTGCGGGAAACCCGAGCTAACTATGGCTACACCTTC. Amino acid sequence: CASSQVRNILRETRANYGYTF.

V usage is TRBV5-5 and J usage is TRBJ1-6; TRBD1 might be the D (6 bases). The germline V gene has CDR1 SGHKS and CDR2 YYEKEE (reference sequence). The V gene lost 4 bases and the J gene lost 13 bases, with 15 bases spanning the gap. The CDR3 totals 13 residues. The CDR3 DNA follows: TGTGCCAGCAGCGCGCTATACAGGGAGCCCCTCCACTTT. Its protein is CASSALYREPLHF.

This chain connects TRBV18 to TRBJ2-6; tentatively, D is TRBD1 (5 bases). Trimming took off 3 bases at V and 3 bases at J, with 9 bases between the two ends. Germline V CDR1 and CDR2: KGHSH, LQKENI. This CDR3 region has 15 residues. CDR3: CASSPSGYGANVLTF. DNA for the CDR3: TGTGCCAGCTCACCCTCAGGGTATGGGGCCAACGTCCTGACTTTC.